This TCR beta chain was recovered during a study of molecular identifiers for immune sequencing clone quantification. TCRdb recomputed calls from the PCR reads with MiXCR, one row per CDR3 protein. This table has around 480,000 distinct CDR3 sequences, about 20% appearing once. The CDR3 is 16 amino acids. Germline V gene sequence: CDR1 LNHNV, CDR2 YYDKDF (reference sequence). Trimming removed 5 bases from V and 3 bases from J, with 16 bases in between. Input material: naive CD8+ T cells from blood, with Jurkat cell RNA spiked in. The subset denotes: FACS-sorted CD8+CD4-CCR7+CD45RA+ naive T cells. The J gene is TRBJ2-2, the V gene TRBV15; the D gene is possibly TRBD2 (7 bases). This receptor was taken from a human donor in good health. Some libraries in this study had Jurkat cell RNA spiked in. The CDR3 nucleotides are TGTGCCACCAGCGGTGGGGAGGGGGGTGACACCGGGGAGCTGTTTTTT. Amino acid sequence: CATSGGEGGDTGELFF.